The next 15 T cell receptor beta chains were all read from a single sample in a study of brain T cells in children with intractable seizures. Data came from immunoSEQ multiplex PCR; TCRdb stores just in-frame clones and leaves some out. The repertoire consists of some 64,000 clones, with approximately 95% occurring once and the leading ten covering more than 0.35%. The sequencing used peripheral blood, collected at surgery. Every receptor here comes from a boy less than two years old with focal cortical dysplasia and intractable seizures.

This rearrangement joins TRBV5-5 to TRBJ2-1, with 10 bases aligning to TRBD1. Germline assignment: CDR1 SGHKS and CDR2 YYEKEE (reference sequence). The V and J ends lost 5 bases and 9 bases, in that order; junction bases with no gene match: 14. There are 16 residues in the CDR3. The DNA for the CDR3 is TGTGCCAGCAGTCGAATGACAGGGGGCGCCTTCAGTGAGCAGTTCTTC. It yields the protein CASSRMTGGAFSEQFF.

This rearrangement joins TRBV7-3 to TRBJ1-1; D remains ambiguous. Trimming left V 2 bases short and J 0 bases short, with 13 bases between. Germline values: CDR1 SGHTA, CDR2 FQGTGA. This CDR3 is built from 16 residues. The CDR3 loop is CASSLYPGGLNTEAFF. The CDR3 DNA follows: TGTGCCAGCAGCTTATACCCGGGTGGATTGAACACTGAAGCTTTCTTT.

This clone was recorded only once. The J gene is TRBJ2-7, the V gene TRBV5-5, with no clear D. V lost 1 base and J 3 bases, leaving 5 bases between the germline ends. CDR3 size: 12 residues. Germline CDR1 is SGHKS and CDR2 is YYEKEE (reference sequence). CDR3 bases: TGTGCCAGCAGCTTGAACCTCTACGAGCAGTACTTC. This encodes CASSLNLYEQYF.

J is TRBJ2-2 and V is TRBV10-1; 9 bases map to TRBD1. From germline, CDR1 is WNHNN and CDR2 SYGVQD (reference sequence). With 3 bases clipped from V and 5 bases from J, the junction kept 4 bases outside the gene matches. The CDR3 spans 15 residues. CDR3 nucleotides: TGCGCCAGCAGTGACTGGGACAGGGATACCGGGGAGCTGTTTTTT. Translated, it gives CASSDWDRDTGELFF.

The CDR3 loop reads CASSPQDREETQYF. In DNA form, the CDR3 reads TGTGCCAGCTCACCCCAGGACAGAGAAGAGACCCAGTACTTC. The chain couples TRBV18 to TRBJ2-5, with a tentative D call TRBD1 (6 bases). Germline V gene lookup returns CDR1 KGHSH and CDR2 LQKENI. The CDR3 runs 14 residues. V dropped 3 bases and J dropped 3 bases, with 11 bases sitting between them.

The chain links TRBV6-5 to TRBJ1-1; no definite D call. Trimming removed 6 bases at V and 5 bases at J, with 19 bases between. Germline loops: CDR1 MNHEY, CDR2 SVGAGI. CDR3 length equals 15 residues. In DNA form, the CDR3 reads TGTGCCAGCAGCCCAATCGGAGGATTAAGGACTGAAGCTTTCTTT. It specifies CASSPIGGLRTEAFF.

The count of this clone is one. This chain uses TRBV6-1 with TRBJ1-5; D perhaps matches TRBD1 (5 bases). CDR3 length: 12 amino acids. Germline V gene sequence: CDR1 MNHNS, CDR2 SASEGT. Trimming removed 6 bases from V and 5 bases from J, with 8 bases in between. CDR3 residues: CASRGLDQPQHF. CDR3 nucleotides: TGTGCCAGCAGGGGGCTCGATCAGCCCCAGCATTTT.

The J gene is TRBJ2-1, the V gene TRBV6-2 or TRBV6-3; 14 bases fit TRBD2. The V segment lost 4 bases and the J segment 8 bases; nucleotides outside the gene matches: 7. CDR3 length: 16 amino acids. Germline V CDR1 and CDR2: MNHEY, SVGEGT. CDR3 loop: CASSFPGLAGEDEQFF. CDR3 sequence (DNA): TGTGCCAGCAGTTTTCCGGGACTAGCGGGAGAGGATGAGCAGTTCTTC.

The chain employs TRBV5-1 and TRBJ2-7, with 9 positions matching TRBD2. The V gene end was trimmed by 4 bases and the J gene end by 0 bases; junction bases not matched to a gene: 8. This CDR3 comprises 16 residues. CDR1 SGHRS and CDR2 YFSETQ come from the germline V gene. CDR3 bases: TGCGCCAGCAGCCCCGGGAAGACTAGCGGCTCCTACGAGCAGTACTTC. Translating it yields CASSPGKTSGSYEQYF.

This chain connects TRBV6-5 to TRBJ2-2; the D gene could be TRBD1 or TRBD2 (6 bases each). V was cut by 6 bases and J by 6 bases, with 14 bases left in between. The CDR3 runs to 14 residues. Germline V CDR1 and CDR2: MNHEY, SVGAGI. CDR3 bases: TGTGCCAGCAGAGGGGGGCGATCGGCCGGGGAGCTGTTTTTT. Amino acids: CASRGGRSAGELFF.

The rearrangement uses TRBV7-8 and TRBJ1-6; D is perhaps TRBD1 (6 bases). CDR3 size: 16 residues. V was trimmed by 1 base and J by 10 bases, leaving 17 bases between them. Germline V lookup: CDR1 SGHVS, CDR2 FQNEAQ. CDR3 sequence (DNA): TGTGCCAGCAGCTTAGAGGGGCCCGGGGGCAGCTCACCCCTCCACTTT. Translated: CASSLEGPGGSSPLHF.

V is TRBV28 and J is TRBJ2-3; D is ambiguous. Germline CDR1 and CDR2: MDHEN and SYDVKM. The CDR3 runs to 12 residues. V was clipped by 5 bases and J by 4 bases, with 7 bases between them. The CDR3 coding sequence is TGTGCCAGCAGTCTAAATTCAGATACGCAGTATTTT. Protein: CASSLNSDTQYF.

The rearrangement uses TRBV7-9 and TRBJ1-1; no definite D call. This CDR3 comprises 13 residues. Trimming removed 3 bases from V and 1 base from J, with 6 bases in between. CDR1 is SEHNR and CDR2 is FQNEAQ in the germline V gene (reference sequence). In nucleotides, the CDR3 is TGTGCCAGCAGCTTCAACAGGAACACTGAAGCTTTCTTT. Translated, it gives CASSFNRNTEAFF.

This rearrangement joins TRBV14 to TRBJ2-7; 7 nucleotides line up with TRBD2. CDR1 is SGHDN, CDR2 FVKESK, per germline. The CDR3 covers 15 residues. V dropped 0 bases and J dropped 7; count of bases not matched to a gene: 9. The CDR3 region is CASSQEASGTGEQYF. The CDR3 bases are TGTGCCAGCAGCCAAGAGGCTAGCGGCACGGGGGAGCAGTACTTC.

The CDR3, as DNA: TGTGCCAGTAGCCCCTTCCGGGACACCAACACCGGGGAGCTGTTTTTT. Protein: CASSPFRDTNTGELFF. The V and J genes are TRBV19 and TRBJ2-2; a possible D gene is TRBD1 (6 bases). The length of the CDR3 is 16 residues. Per the germline V gene, CDR1 is LNHDA and CDR2 is SQIVND (reference sequence). V lost 6 bases, J lost 2 bases, and 16 bases lay in between.